The entry that follows covers one T cell receptor beta chain sequence. The target of this receptor is not known. The sample holds no much larger clone one base away, and base qualities are not on file. To be included, a participant needed at least one PBMC sample from before ART initiation plus at least two post-ART samples. All participants with HIV were treated in the United States of America. Before DNA extraction, cryopreserved samples of about 1-11 million PBMC were thawed and then washed. At the time of the earliest PBMC sample, participants with HIV were aged between 23 and 54 years. PBMC samples were contributed by each participant from 1-4 timepoints before ART initiation and 2-8 timepoints after ART initiation, with a median of 7 samples. Serial HIV viral load, CD4+ T-cell count, ART history and demographic data were obtained for every participant. Genomic DNA was extracted from unsorted PBMC with a Qiagen kit on a QIAcube, with processing performed in batches of 12 samples.

This record comes from a study of long-term antiretroviral therapy in people with HIV (dated by TCRdb to 2022 to 2024). Broadly, across the study: The earliest samples were collected approximately a decade before the 2015 WHO recommendation for immediate ART, a period when ART was typically delayed until CD4 counts fell. A retrospective serial study tested whether changes in peripheral blood TRB repertoire composition and diversity were associated with ART initiation and durable HIV suppression. A total of about 190 cryopreserved PBMC samples were contributed to the cohort by 30 adults with confirmed HIV infection, with samples collected serially over a mean of roughly six years (range 1-12). Of the 30 or so participants with HIV, about a dozen were female. Test extractions of a monoclonal T-cell line alongside 30 or so polyclonal samples showed no cross-contamination during QIAcube processing.

Points the paper makes about the study in general: No data were available on ART adherence, viral resistance or therapy changes, limiting inferences about post-ART repertoire changes. The samples span the years 2004 to 2017, and the ART regimens used at that time may not be as effective as current regimens. At every time point, the repertoire was dominated by expanded TRB clones first identified before ART initiation, although this dominance fluctuated and, in many PLHIV, declined after ART. Compared with controls, HIV repertoires had narrower CDR3 length ranges, and the network structure pointed to an antigen-experienced repertoire that shifted only slightly toward naive after ART. Because pre-ART samples had limited cell numbers, profiling was done on unsorted PBMC rather than on sorted CD4+ and CD8+ T cells. A significant increase in TRB diversity was found to be associated with ART initiation, although TRB diversity was observed to remain significantly below that of transplant donor controls even after long-term ART. Because PBMC availability was limited, only the TCR beta chain was sequenced, with no alpha chain pairing.

Looking up the germline V gene yields CDR1 SGHRS and CDR2 YFSETQ. V is pared back by 4 bases and J by 0 bases, with 11 bases lying between the germline termini. Measured from the cysteine to the phenylalanine, the CDR3 is 15 residues long. Only the CDR3 part of the read is kept: 45 bases, read in frame from the first base. Sequencing of the TRB variable region was done with the immunoSEQ hsTCRB v3.0 assay at survey level resolution. A depth of about 35,000-55,000 T-cell genomes per sample was targeted for TRB sequencing. Pooled TRB libraries were sequenced on an Illumina MiSeq with a v3 150-cycle kit. The study's own analysis went as follows. Repertoire analysis was performed in R inside a reproducible Nextflow workflow that covered QC, data transformation and analysis. LymphoSeq2, an R package for exploring AIRR-Seq data, was used to implement the custom analyses. A handful of samples that yielded fewer than 5000 total TRB sequences were excluded, so that 150 to 200 HIV repertoires were analyzed. Among the 188 retained HIV repertoires, 55 to 65 were collected before ART initiation and fewer than 150 were collected after ART initiation. Repertoires were downsampled to 5000 TRB nucleotide sequences, and summary statistics were averaged over 100 downsampling iterations. TRB sequences were retained for analysis only if CDR3 regions of at least seven amino acids were present. Two measures captured diversity: a Shannon entropy-derived clonality score and the Gini coefficient. In the repertoire networks, any two of the top 5000 CDR3 amino acid sequences were linked whenever the two sequences differed by an edit distance of one. For TRB CDR3 amino acid sequences, GLIPH2 was used to predict antigen specificity groups and MHC restriction. Known CMV, EBV, HIV or tissue antigen associations were flagged by matching CDR3 amino acid sequences against VDJdb and McPAS-TCR. Pre-ART, post-ART and control groups were compared with Wilcoxon signed-rank tests and Holm-Bonferroni correction. This immuneACCESS table, as held by TCRdb, lists in-frame sequences with V and J called but not all clones. Of the missing ones, under half trace to an unresolved V gene in checked studies; the others have no known cause. D and trimming were read from the DNA, whereas the V and J calls and clone size are those reported in that table. Counted in this sample were some 48,000 clones; around 80% of them appeared once. Roughly 3% of the sample goes to the ten largest clones.

Sample: unsorted PBMCs, taken 0.8 years after starting antiretroviral therapy. The rearranged chain carries TRBV5-1 and TRBJ1-3, with the D gene call left open. This sequence was found in a woman younger than 30 with HIV. Read as DNA, the sequence is TGCGCCAGCAGCCGTTATGAGGGCTCTGGAAACACCATATATTTT. Translation gives CASSRYEGSGNTIYF.